The T cell receptor beta chain under discussion was sequenced for a study of cytomegalovirus exposure and HLA in healthy donors. Researchers ran the PCR with 60 Vbeta and 13 Jbeta primers. Only in-frame clones appear in the TCRdb table, and some are missing; sequencing was by immunoSEQ multiplex PCR. The table lists 120,000 to 150,000 clones, roughly 81% of them singletons. General observations from the study: Most TCR sequences were seen very rarely across donors, but some public TCRs occurred in many. Around 18,000 TCR beta sequences were associated with HLA alleles at 0.05 false discovery rate in a later analysis.

On this clone itself: Its antigen remains unknown.

Sequencing was carried out using PBMCs. The source is a female donor in good health and CMV-seronegative.

The CDR3 protein is CASSLGGGEADTQYF. As DNA, the CDR3 is TGTGCCAGCAGCTTAGGTGGGGGGGAAGCAGATACGCAGTATTTT. The chain joins TRBV7-9 to TRBJ2-3; 7 positions agree with TRBD2. V trimming: 1 base; J trimming: 4 bases; junction bases outside the gene matches: 5. The CDR3 consists of 15 residues. In germline, CDR1 is SEHNR, CDR2 FQNEAQ (reference sequence).